These T cell receptor beta chains were read from a single sample in a study of metastatic and nonmetastatic thyroid tumors. Using MiXCR, TCRdb re-called clones from the PCR reads. Counted here are about 23,000 clones, approximately 19% occurring once; the ten biggest clones make up about 5%. The specimen was blood. The receptors stem from a male donor with papillary thyroid cancer or a benign thyroid nodule (not recorded which). Some clones in this sample may be carry-over from other donors' samples. Both conserved end residues are part of each CDR3. The D gene is left open where the match is weak. Expanded clones are given a class, and other clones once, few, many or no size at all.

>.|.|TRBJ2-7|19|TRBV11-2
CASSLRRVGVGRSSYEQYF
TGTGCCAGCAGCCTGCGTAGGGTGGGGGTAGGGCGAAGCTCCTACGAGCAGTACTTC
>medium-sized|TRBD1|TRBJ1-2|16|TRBV27
CASSLSIGQGIYGYTF
TGTGCCAGCAGTTTATCTATAGGACAGGGAATCTATGGCTACACCTTC
>.|TRBD2|TRBJ2-3|17|TRBV5-1
CASSLKLAGEGPYTQYF
TGCGCCAGCAGCCTCAAACTAGCGGGAGAGGGCCCATATACACAGTATTTT
>.|TRBD2|TRBJ2-6|21|TRBV7-2
CASSFMRTSGFSSSGANVLTF
TGTGCCAGCAGCTTCATGAGGACTAGCGGGTTCTCCAGCTCTGGGGCCAACGTCCTGACTTTC
>medium-sized|.|TRBJ2-7|10|TRBV6-1
CATSSHEQYF
TGTGCCACTTCTAGTCACGAGCAGTACTTC
>medium-sized|.|TRBJ2-3|13|TRBV7-3
CASSSHVADTQYF
TGTGCCAGCAGCTCCCATGTCGCAGATACGCAGTATTTT
>many|TRBD2|TRBJ2-2|15|TRBV15
CATSTLAGVSGELFF
TGTGCCACCAGCACACTAGCGGGAGTTTCCGGGGAGCTGTTTTTT
>many|.|TRBJ2-2|15|TRBV12-3/TRBV12-4
CASSLTLANTGELFF
TGTGCCAGCAGTCTGACACTAGCAAACACCGGGGAGCTGTTTTTT
>many|.|TRBJ1-3|17|TRBV2
CASTSSAGPKSENTIYF
TGTGCCAGCACATCGTCGGCCGGCCCAAAATCGGAGAACACCATATATTTT
>many|.|TRBJ1-4|15|TRBV7-9
CASSLRAGDNEKLFF
TGTGCCAGCAGCTTAAGGGCAGGGGATAATGAAAAACTGTTTTTT
>once|.|TRBJ1-5|16|TRBV4-2
CASSQDIGMGRQPQHF
TGTGCCAGCAGCCAAGATATCGGGATGGGTAGACAGCCCCAGCATTTT
>medium-sized|TRBD1|TRBJ2-5|13|TRBV28
CASSWTGQETQYF
TGTGCCAGCAGCTGGACAGGCCAAGAGACCCAGTACTTC
>few|TRBD1|TRBJ1-1|13|TRBV28
CTSLGQACTEAFF
TGTACCAGCCTAGGACAGGCATGCACTGAAGCTTTCTTT
>few|.|TRBJ2-5|11|TRBV25-1
CASSEGETKYF
TGTGCCAGCAGTGAGGGAGAGACCAAGTACTTC
>.|.|TRBJ1-1|14|TRBV7-2
CASKLPLEGAEAFF
TGTGCCAGCAAATTACCCCTAGAGGGGGCTGAAGCTTTCTTT
>many|TRBD1|TRBJ2-3|12|TRBV30
CAGTGGGDTQYF
TGTGCCGGGACAGGCGGCGGGGATACGCAGTATTTT
>many|TRBD1|TRBJ1-1|13|TRBV29-1
CSVFTGDGTEAFF
TGCAGCGTCTTTACAGGGGACGGCACTGAAGCTTTCTTT
>medium-sized|.|TRBJ2-7|13|TRBV6-5
CASSYSGALEQYF
TGTGCCAGCAGTTACTCGGGGGCGCTCGAGCAGTACTTC
>.|TRBD1|TRBJ1-2|15|TRBV7-6
CASSLVGTGVYGYTF
TGTGCCAGCAGCTTAGTCGGGACAGGGGTCTATGGCTACACCTTC
>.|.|TRBJ1-2|12|TRBV20-1
CSARTDAYGYAF
TGCAGTGCGCGGACAGACGCCTATGGCTACGCCTTC
>.|.|TRBJ2-7|13|TRBV15
CATILASSYEQYF
TGTGCCACCATCCTGGCGAGCTCCTACGAGCAGTACTTC
>many|TRBD2|TRBJ2-7|17|TRBV20-1
CSARELAGRPNRHEQYF
TGCAGTGCTAGAGAACTAGCGGGACGTCCTAATCGGCACGAGCAGTACTTC
>many|.|TRBJ2-3|13|TRBV29-1
CSVDRASTDTQYF
TGCAGCGTTGACCGCGCGAGCACAGATACGCAGTATTTT
>many|TRBD1|TRBJ2-1|15|TRBV5-1
CASSPPGQPYNEQFF
TGCGCCAGCAGCCCCCCGGGACAGCCCTACAATGAGCAGTTCTTC
>.|TRBD2|TRBJ2-1|12|TRBV20-1
CSASSGETSLFF
TGCAGTGCTAGCAGCGGGGAAACTAGTTTGTTCTTC
>medium-sized|.|TRBJ2-7|12|TRBV10-1
CASSDLQGEQYF
TGCGCCAGCAGTGATCTACAGGGCGAGCAGTACTTC
>.|.|TRBJ1-2|10|TRBV6-1
CATLSGGYTF
TGTGCCACTTTGAGTGGTGGCTACACCTTC
>medium-sized|.|TRBJ2-5|13|TRBV15
CATSRDRGETQYF
TGTGCCACCAGCAGAGATCGTGGGGAGACCCAGTACTTC
>few|.|TRBJ1-2|13|TRBV6-5
CASSYFEGNGYTF
TGTGCCAGCAGTTACTTTGAGGGAAATGGCTACACCTTC
>many|.|TRBJ2-5|13|TRBV6-5
CASSYGKEETQYF
TGTGCCAGCAGTTACGGCAAAGAAGAGACCCAGTACTTC
>many|.|TRBJ1-1|17|TRBV20-1
CSASLLAPGRGNTEAFF
TGCAGTGCTAGTTTATTGGCACCGGGGCGGGGTAACACTGAAGCTTTCTTT
>.|TRBD2|TRBJ2-7|14|TRBV7-2
CASSRTSGSYEQYF
TGTGCCAGCAGCCGAACTAGCGGGAGCTACGAGCAGTACTTC
>medium-sized|.|TRBJ2-3|15|TRBV6-5
CASSYRSRGTDTQYF
TGTGCCAGCAGTTACCGATCCCGAGGCACAGATACGCAGTATTTT
>few|.|TRBJ2-3|13|TRBV18
CASSPPSTDTQYF
TGTGCCAGCTCACCACCTTCGACAGATACGCAGTATTTT
>once|.|TRBJ2-7|12|TRBV18
CASSPGIIEQYF
TGTGCCAGCTCACCAGGGATTATCGAGCAGTACTTC
>many|TRBD2|TRBJ2-7|15|TRBV10-3
CAIRGLAGGPNEQYF
TGTGCCATCAGAGGACTAGCGGGAGGGCCCAACGAGCAGTACTTC
>many|.|TRBJ1-1|13|TRBV29-1
CSVHGVMNTEAFF
TGCAGCGTTCATGGTGTCATGAACACTGAAGCTTTCTTT
>many|.|TRBJ2-1|13|TRBV20-1
CSAGRSYYNEQFF
TGCAGTGCCGGAAGGTCCTATTATAATGAGCAGTTCTTC
>few|.|TRBJ2-5|13|TRBV27
CASRPLVVETQYF
TGTGCCAGCAGACCCCTGGTAGTGGAGACCCAGTACTTC
>many|.|TRBJ2-2|15|TRBV7-9
CASSAGPRNTGELFF
TGTGCCAGCAGCGCGGGACCTCGGAACACCGGGGAGCTGTTTTTT
>many|TRBD1|TRBJ2-3|15|TRBV5-4
CASSDRDRDADTQYF
TGTGCCAGCAGCGACCGGGACAGGGATGCAGATACGCAGTATTTT
>few|.|TRBJ1-5|13|TRBV6-1
CASRWHLNQPQHF
TGTGCCAGCAGGTGGCACCTTAATCAGCCCCAGCATTTT
>few|.|TRBJ2-5|16|TRBV12-3/TRBV12-4
CASSTTTGLTSETQYF
TGTGCCAGCAGTACCACCACGGGACTGACATCGGAGACCCAGTACTTC
>many|TRBD2|TRBJ2-7|18|TRBV7-2
CASSLLGGVSGRAYEQYF
TGTGCCAGCAGCTTATTAGGTGGGGTTAGCGGGAGGGCCTACGAGCAGTACTTC
>many|TRBD2|TRBJ2-3|21|TRBV6-8
CASSGRGRLAGEGKVTDTQYF
TGTGCCAGCTCTGGCAGGGGGCGACTAGCGGGAGAGGGGAAGGTAACAGATACGCAGTATTTT
>many|.|TRBJ1-2|11|TRBV3-1
CASSQGEGYTF
TGTGCCAGCAGCCAAGGCGAAGGCTACACCTTC
>.|.|TRBJ2-2|16|TRBV10-1
CASSECGSGNTGELFF
TGCGCCAGCAGTGAGTGTGGTTCGGGGAACACCGGGGAGCTGTTTTTT
>.|TRBD1|TRBJ2-7|14|TRBV18
CASSRQGEGYEQYF
TGTGCCAGCTCCCGACAGGGGGAGGGTTACGAGCAGTACTTC
>many|TRBD2|TRBJ2-1|15|TRBV9
CASSVVAGGPNEQFF
TGTGCCAGCAGCGTAGTAGCGGGAGGGCCGAATGAGCAGTTCTTC
>.|TRBD2|TRBJ2-1|15|TRBV27
CASTPLIAGVNEQFF
TGTGCCAGCACCCCACTTATAGCGGGAGTCAATGAGCAGTTCTTC
>many|.|TRBJ1-1|16|TRBV11-2
CASSDHRVSRNTEAFF
TGTGCCAGCAGCGACCACAGGGTGTCGAGGAACACTGAAGCTTTCTTT
>medium-sized|TRBD2|TRBJ2-7|15|TRBV5-1
CASSLTSGGIYEQYF
TGCGCCAGCAGCTTAACTAGCGGGGGAATCTACGAGCAGTACTTC
>.|TRBD1|TRBJ1-3|15|TRBV19
CATSRQGDSGNTIYF
TGTGCCACTAGCCGACAGGGAGATTCTGGAAACACCATATATTTT
>once|.|TRBJ2-3|11|TRBV11-2
CASGRTYTQYF
TGTGCCAGCGGCCGCACGTATACGCAGTATTTT
>.|.|TRBJ2-1|15|TRBV11-1
CASSSVGGSYNEQFF
TGTGCCAGCAGCTCTGTGGGGGGCTCCTACAATGAGCAGTTCTTC
>.|TRBD1|TRBJ2-7|15|TRBV20-1
CSASKPGTGSYEQYF
TGCAGTGCTTCAAAACCCGGGACAGGATCCTACGAGCAGTACTTC
>many|TRBD1|TRBJ1-5|15|TRBV2
CASSGAGTVNQPQHF
TGTGCCAGCAGTGGGGCCGGGACAGTCAATCAGCCCCAGCATTTT
>few|.|TRBJ2-5|16|TRBV24-1
CATSVVRGGDQETQYF
TGTGCCACCAGTGTGGTTCGTGGCGGAGACCAAGAGACCCAGTACTTC